This is a list of T cell receptor delta chains from one sample in a study of Vδ1+ human thymocytes. TCRdb processed the multiplex PCR reads again with the CATT caller. The data contain roughly 55,000 delta-chain clones, around a sixth of them singletons. Sequencing was performed on Vdelta1+ gamma-delta thymocytes from the thymus. Receptors were obtained from a boy in the first two years of life who had congenital heart surgery. CDR3s include the opening cysteine and the closing phenylalanine or tryptophan. The D gene is left open where the match is weak. Not every row has a clone size; where given, it reads once, few, many or a size class.

>TRDJ1|TRDD3|many|TRDV2
TGTGCCTGTGGTGCATTCGGGGTGGGGGATACGCGCACCGATAAACTCATCTTT
CACGAFGVGDTRTDKLIF
>TRDJ1|.|.|TRDV1
TGTGCTCTTGGGGAACCTCCTCCCCCACTTACCGATAAACTCATCTTT
CALGEPPPPLTDKLIF
>TRDJ1|.|few|TRDV1
TGTGCTCTTGGGGAAGCTCGGAAGTCACACTCCCACGCCCTTAAACTCATCTTT
CALGEARKSHSHALKLIF
>TRDJ1|TRDD3|few|TRDV1
TGTGCTCTTGGGGAACTTTGGTCCCGACTGGGGGGGCGGGAACTCATCTTT
CALGELWSRLGGRELIF
>TRDJ1|TRDD3|few|TRDV1
TGTGCTCTTGGGGAACTTAGTCCTACTCTACTGGGGGATACTCCGGCCGATAAACTCATCTTT
CALGELSPTLLGDTPADKLIF
>TRDJ1|TRDD2|few|TRDV1
TGTGCTCTTGGGGACCCTGCCTTCCTACCGTACTGGGCGCAAACCGATAAACTCATCTTT
CALGDPAFLPYWAQTDKLIF
>TRDJ1|TRDD3|few|TRDV1
TGTGCTCTTGGGGTACCGCGTATACTTCCCCGCGTACTGGGGGATACCCTTAACACCGATAAACTCATCTTT
CALGVPRILPRVLGDTLNTDKLIF
>TRDJ1|TRDD3|few|TRDV1
TGTGCTCTTGGGGACCCTCATCCCGATGGGGGACTTAACACCGATAAACTCATCTTT
CALGDPHPDGGLNTDKLIF
>TRDJ1|.|few|TRDV1
TGTGCTCTTGGGGAACCTTCTCCTCCCCCCTTTTACACCGATAAACTCATCTTT
CALGEPSPPPFYTDKLIF
>TRDJ1|TRDD3|few|TRDV1
TGTGCTCTTGGGATCCCTTTACTACTGGGGGATAAACTCATCTTT
CALGIPLLLGDKLIF
>TRDJ1|.|.|TRAV29/DV5
.
CSVLLCRSSATGLTTRLIF
>TRDJ1|TRDD3|.|TRDV1
TGTGCTCTTGTTTTTGGGGGGATACGGGCTAAACTCATCTTT
CALVFGGIRAKLIF
>TRDJ1|.|.|TRDV1
TGTGCTCTTGGGGAACATCGTGGGGGGGGACCCCACCTCGATAAACTCATCTTT
CALGEHRGGGPHLDKLIF
>TRDJ1|.|many|TRDV2
TGTGCCTGTGACAAAACGGAGTACCCTCCCATGTACACCGATAAACTCATCTTT
CACDKTEYPPMYTDKLIF
>TRDJ1|TRDD3|.|TRDV2
TGTGCCTGTGACACCCTTCCTAACTCACCTGGGGGATACGAGCCCGATAAACTCATCTTT
CACDTLPNSPGGYEPDKLIF
>TRDJ1|TRDD3|few|TRDV1
TGTGCTCTTGGGGAACTAGATGAAAGGGGGATACGCTGTAAACTCATCTTT
CALGELDERGIRCKLIF
>TRDJ1|.|.|TRDV1
TGTGCTCTTGGGGCCCACTTCCTGGGGAGAACTTGCACCGATAAACTCATCTTT
CALGAHFLGRTCTDKLIF
>TRDJ1|.|.|TRDV1
TGTGCTCTTGGGGAAACCCCCCTTAGATCTATCCGTTACACCGATAAACTCATCTTT
CALGETPLRSIRYTDKLIF
>TRDJ1|TRDD3|few|TRDV1
TGTGCTCTTGGGGAACTTACCATCCCCCTCTACTGGGGGATACGGTCGGTAAATAAACTCATCTTT
CALGELTIPLYWGIRSVNKLIF
>TRDJ1|.|once|TRDV1
TGTGCTCTGATTCCTACGTCTGACTTCTGGGGGACTAACACCGATAAACTCATCTTT
CALIPTSDFWGTNTDKLIF
>TRDJ1|.|.|TRDV1
TGTGCTCTTGGGGAAACGACCCCCTTCTACGACACCGATAAACTCATCTTT
CALGETTPFYDTDKLIF
>TRDJ1|TRDD3|.|TRDV1
TGTGCTCTTGGGGAACGACCGGGGGATTTCACCGATAAACTCATCTTT
CALGERPGDFTDKLIF
>TRDJ1|TRDD3|few|TRDV1
TGTGCTCTTGGGGAACTTGCTGGGGGATACGCAAGGGGTAAACTCATCTTT
CALGELAGGYARGKLIF
>TRDJ1|TRDD3|.|TRDV1
TGTGCTCTTGGGGACCACTGGGGGATAAACGATAAACTCATCTTT
CALGDHWGINDKLIF
>TRDJ1|TRDD3|once|TRDV1
TGTGCTCTTGGGGTACCAAAAGACCCGACTGGGGATAAAACAGCAGTTAAACTCATCTTT
CALGVPKDPTGDKTAVKLIF
>TRDJ1|.|few|TRDV1
TGTGCTCTTGGGGAACTAAAAGTCTTCCGGGTGGGTACCGATAAACTCATCTTT
CALGELKVFRVGTDKLIF
>TRDJ1|TRDD3|few|TRAV29/DV5
TGTGCAGCAAGCCCCCTACCCTTCGCTGGGGGATATCCCCAGACCGATAAACTCATCTTT
CAASPLPFAGGYPQTDKLIF
>TRDJ1|TRDD3|few|TRDV1
TGTGCTCTTGGGGAAAACTGGGGCCATCTTACTGGGGGCGGGCGGATCCATTGGGATAAACTCATCTTT
CALGENWGHLTGGGRIHWDKLIF
>TRDJ1|TRDD3|.|TRDV1
TGTGCTCTTGGGGAACTGAACCCTACCTGGGGGATCCCATCCCCGTACACCGATAAACTCATCTTT
CALGELNPTWGIPSPYTDKLIF
>TRDJ1|TRDD3|few|TRDV1
TGTGCTCTTGGGGAACGCTTCGGGGATATGAGTAAACTCATCTTT
CALGERFGDMSKLIF
>TRDJ1|TRDD3|.|TRDV1
TGTGCTCTTGGGGACATCGTACTGGGGGAGCCGGGCACCGATAAACTCATCTTT
CALGDIVLGEPGTDKLIF
>TRDJ1|TRDD3|few|TRDV1
TGTGCTCTTGGGGATTTCCAGCTTCTGGGGGATACGGGGTACACCGATAAACTCATCTTT
CALGDFQLLGDTGYTDKLIF
>TRDJ1|.|.|TRDV1
TGTGCTCTTGGGGAATTCCTTCCCTCTCCGGACGACGATAAACTCATCTTT
CALGEFLPSPDDDKLIF
>TRDJ1|TRDD3|.|TRDV1
TGTGCTCTTGGGGAACGAAATCCTCTACGGGCTGGGGGATACACCGATAAACTCATCTTT
CALGERNPLRAGGYTDKLIF
>TRDJ1|TRDD3|.|TRDV1
TGTGCTCTTGGGGAACCCCAATTCCTTCTGGGGGATATTATCGATAAACTCATCTTT
CALGEPQFLLGDIIDKLIF
>TRDJ1|TRDD3|few|TRDV2
TGTGCCTGTGACGGAAGTGAGGGATACTTAACCGATAAACTCATCTTT
CACDGSEGYLTDKLIF
>TRDJ1|TRDD3|.|TRDV1
TGTGCTCTTGGGTCAACTTTTAATGGGGGATACGCCGATAAACTCATCTTT
CALGSTFNGGYADKLIF
>TRDJ1|TRDD2|few|TRDV1
TGTGCTCTTGGGGACGCCCTTCCTACGGTCCGGGACTGCCCCCGTCGAAGCGCCGATAAACTCATCTTT
CALGDALPTVRDCPRRSADKLIF
>TRDJ1|TRDD3|.|TRDV2
TGTGCCTGTGACACTGAGGCGCTGGGGGATTACACCGATAAACTCATCTTT
CACDTEALGDYTDKLIF
>TRDJ1|.|few|TRDV1
TGTGCTCTTGGGGTCCCGTCGACCTACACCGATAAACTCATCTTT
CALGVPSTYTDKLIF